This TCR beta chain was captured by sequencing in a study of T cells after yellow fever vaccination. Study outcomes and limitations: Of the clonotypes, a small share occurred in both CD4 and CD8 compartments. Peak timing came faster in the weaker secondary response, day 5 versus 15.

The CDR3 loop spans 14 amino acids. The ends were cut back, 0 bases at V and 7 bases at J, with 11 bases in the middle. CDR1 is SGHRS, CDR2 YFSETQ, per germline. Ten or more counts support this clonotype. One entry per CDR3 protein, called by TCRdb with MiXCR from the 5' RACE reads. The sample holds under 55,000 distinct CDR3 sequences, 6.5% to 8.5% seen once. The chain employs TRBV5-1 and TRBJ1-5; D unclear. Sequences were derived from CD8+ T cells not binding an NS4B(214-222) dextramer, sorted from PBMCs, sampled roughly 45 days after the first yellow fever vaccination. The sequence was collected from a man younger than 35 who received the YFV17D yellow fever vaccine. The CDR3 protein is CASSLEGGWQPQHF. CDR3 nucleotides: TGCGCCAGCAGCTTGGAGGGTGGATGGCAGCCCCAGCATTTT.